The 22 T cell receptor beta chains reported below all come from one sample, sequenced in a study of CD8+ T cells in alopecia areata. Treatment indicated: oral pan-JAK inhibitor, 5-10 mg twice daily. RNA, once extracted, was reverse transcribed into cDNA for use as the sequencing template. Clones were sequenced by immunoSEQ multiplex PCR, and TCRdb holds only the in-frame ones, with some missing. This table holds tens of thousands of clones, roughly 50% found once. Sequencing used CD8+ T cells sorted from blood, obtained around week 36, from a patient treated with tofacitinib. These TCRs come from a human donor with alopecia areata.

This clone was seen a few times. The V and J genes are TRBV15 and TRBJ1-1; TRBD1 aligns across 7 bases. V lost 3 bases and J lost 0; bases outside the gene matches: 16. This CDR3 contains 19 residues. Per the germline V gene, CDR1 is LNHNV and CDR2 is YYDKDF (reference sequence). The CDR3 here is CATSSRGAAGPLMNTEAFF. The CDR3, as DNA: TGTGCCACCAGCAGCAGGGGGGCGGCAGGGCCATTGATGAACACTGAAGCTTTCTTT.

The V gene is TRBV7-9, the J gene TRBJ1-5; D gene ambiguous. This CDR3 is 12 amino acids long. Germline loops: CDR1 SEHNR, CDR2 FQNEAQ (reference sequence). The V gene lost 5 bases and the J gene lost 6 bases, with 8 bases spanning the gap. The CDR3 DNA sequence: TGTGCCAGCAGCAGCAGTGGTCAGCCCCAGCATTTT. Protein product: CASSSSGQPQHF. Together with reference TRBV7-9 and TRBJ1-5, the CDR3 gives the full variable domain: DTGVSQNPRHKITKRGQNVTFRCDPISEHNRLYWYRQTLGQGPEFLTYFQNEAQLEKSRLLSDRFSAERPKGSFSTLEIQRTEQGDSAMYLCASSSSGQPQHFGDGTRLSIL.

This clone was detected a few times. This chain connects TRBV30 to TRBJ2-2; weak D call: TRBD1 (6 bases). The CDR3 has 13 amino acids. Trimming took 4 bases from V and 6 from J, leaving 12 bases between them. CDR1 and CDR2 from the germline V gene are GTSNPN and SVGIG (reference sequence). DNA for the CDR3: TGTGCCTGGATAAGGACAGCGGCCGGGGAGCTGTTTTTT. The encoded protein is CAWIRTAAGELFF. The full variable domain, completed using reference TRBV30 and TRBJ2-2, is SQTIHQWPATLVQPVGSPLSLECTVEGTSNPNLYWYRQAAGRGLQLLFYSVGIGQISSEVPQNLSASRPQDRQFILSSKKLLLSDSGFYLCAWIRTAAGELFFGEGSRLTVL.

The chain uses TRBV29-1 and TRBJ2-1; a possible D gene is TRBD2 (7 bases). From germline, CDR1 is SQVTM and CDR2 ANQGSEA. The CDR3 consists of 16 residues. V lost 5 bases, J lost 6 bases, and 23 bases lay in between. The CDR3 region is CSVSWGGPLVGNEQFF. In DNA, the CDR3 is TGCAGCGTTTCTTGGGGGGGCCCTCTCGTGGGCAATGAGCAGTTCTTC.

The chain is built from TRBV29-1 and TRBJ1-1; possibly TRBD1 for D (6 bases). Trimming pared 6 bases from V and 4 bases from J, leaving 9 bases between. The CDR3 is made up of 11 amino acids. The germline V gene encodes CDR1 SQVTM and CDR2 ANQGSEA. CDR3 nucleotide sequence: TGCAGCGTAACAGGGTCCACTGAAGCTTTCTTT. This sequence encodes CSVTGSTEAFF.

This clone was seen only a few times. This chain uses TRBV30 with TRBJ2-1; D might be TRBD2 (6 bases). Trimming stripped 2 bases from V and 7 bases from J, with 12 bases between. This CDR3 has 13 residues. CDR1 is GTSNPN, CDR2 SVGIG, per germline (reference sequence). The CDR3 bases are TGTGCCTGGAGTCCGGGACTGAATAATGAGCAGTTCTTC. It is translated as CAWSPGLNNEQFF.

Within the sample, this clone is medium-sized. The chain couples TRBV9 to TRBJ2-7; TRBD1 aligns across 10 bases. After removal of 4 bases from V and 2 bases from J, the junction contained 3 bases not matched to a gene. Looked up from germline, CDR1 is SGDLS and CDR2 is YYNGEE. The CDR3 is made up of 14 amino acids. The CDR3 loop is CASSFGTGAYEQYF. Written as DNA, the CDR3 is TGTGCCAGCAGCTTCGGGACAGGGGCCTACGAGCAGTACTTC.

This chain uses TRBV9 with TRBJ2-5, with D possibly being TRBD2 (5 bases). CDR1 SGDLS and CDR2 YYNGEE come from the germline V gene. Deletions cut 4 bases from V and 3 bases from J, with 22 bases between. There are 17 residues in the CDR3. CDR3 protein: CASSYAPPGMNEETQYF. CDR3 DNA: TGTGCCAGCAGCTATGCGCCGCCCGGGATGAATGAAGAGACCCAGTACTTC.

This clone was picked up a small number of times. The genes are TRBV7-3 and TRBJ1-3; D is unclear. Per the germline V gene, CDR1 is SGHTA and CDR2 is FQGTGA. This CDR3 region has 15 residues. Trimming left V 4 bases short and J 0 bases short, with 10 bases between. CDR3 sequence: CASSSDGSSGNTIYF. The CDR3 coding sequence is TGTGCCAGCAGCTCGGACGGGAGCTCTGGAAACACCATATATTTT.

The rearrangement uses TRBV6-5 and TRBJ1-5; 7 nucleotides align to TRBD1. Germline CDR1 is MNHEY and CDR2 is SVGAGI. The CDR3 covers 14 residues. The J segment lost 2 bases and the V segment lost 6 bases, leaving 4 bases of the junction unmatched. Here the CDR3 reads CASRRTGRNQPQHF. The CDR3 DNA is TGTGCCAGCAGGAGGACAGGCCGCAATCAGCCCCAGCATTTT.

V and J are TRBV9 and TRBJ2-3; weak D call: TRBD2 (6 bases). Germline CDR1 and CDR2: SGDLS and YYNGEE. The V and J ends lost 5 bases and 1 base respectively, with 11 bases between them. The CDR3 totals 14 residues. CDR3 coding DNA: TGTGCCAGCAGTGAGGAGGGTCGCACAGATACGCAGTATTTT. Its translation is CASSEEGRTDTQYF.

The gene calls are TRBV30 and TRBJ2-7; D is possibly TRBD1 or TRBD2 (6 bases each). Looked up from germline, CDR1 is GTSNPN and CDR2 is SVGIG (reference sequence). CDR3 length: 17 amino acids. The V end lost 3 bases, the J end lost 0 bases, and 21 bases lay between the germline ends. This CDR3 reads CAWRGGWEDTFSYEQYF. The DNA of the CDR3 is TGTGCCTGGAGAGGGGGATGGGAGGACACCTTCTCCTACGAGCAGTACTTC.

The V and J genes are TRBV7-9 and TRBJ2-7; tentative D call: TRBD2 (5 bases). V was trimmed by 6 bases and J by 3 bases, leaving 12 bases between them. Germline CDR1 reads SEHNR; CDR2 reads FQNEAQ (reference sequence). There are 13 residues in the CDR3. The CDR3 loop reads CASRGGENYEQYF. CDR3 DNA: TGTGCCAGCAGAGGAGGCGAAAACTACGAGCAGTACTTC.

This clone was observed a handful of times. The chain joins TRBV27 to TRBJ1-5; 10 bases fit TRBD1. The CDR3 is 19 amino acids. Germline V CDR1 and CDR2: MNHEY, SMNVEV (reference sequence). J lost 1 base, V lost 4 bases, and 13 bases had no gene match. In DNA, the CDR3 is TGTGCCAGCAGTTCCATTCGGGACAGGGGACATAACAGCAATCAGCCCCAGCATTTT. It translates to CASSSIRDRGHNSNQPQHF.

The V gene is TRBV9, the J gene TRBJ2-7; D gene ambiguous. The V gene lost 3 bases and the J gene lost 1 base, with 8 bases spanning the gap. Looked up from germline, CDR1 is SGDLS and CDR2 is YYNGEE. The CDR3 is 13 residues long. CDR3 amino acids: CASSDQESYEQYF. As DNA, the CDR3 is TGTGCCAGCAGCGATCAGGAGTCCTACGAGCAGTACTTC.

This clone was seen more than once but under ten times. The gene calls are TRBV27 and TRBJ2-7; D is unresolved. CDR1 MNHEY and CDR2 SMNVEV come from the germline V gene (reference sequence). V lost 5 bases to trimming and J lost 4 bases, with 15 bases between them. The CDR3 sequence is 14 residues long. For the CDR3, the DNA is TGTGCCAGCAGTCCAACGACCGGTGGGTACGAGCAGTACTTC. Translated, it gives CASSPTTGGYEQYF.

This clone was counted a few times. The chain couples TRBV4-2 to TRBJ2-7; D assignment may be TRBD1 or TRBD2 (5 bases each). Germline V gene data show CDR1 as LGHNA and CDR2 as YNFKEQ. The V end was cut by 1 base, the J end by 2 bases, with 15 bases between. The CDR3 loop spans 16 amino acids. Written as DNA, the CDR3 is TGTGCCAGCAGCCAAGCGGGACGGGCAGAGCCCTACGAGCAGTACTTC. Translating it yields CASSQAGRAEPYEQYF.

CDR3 nucleotide sequence: TGTGCCAGCAGCGTCACACATAGCGGGCCTAACACCGGGGAGCTGTTTTTT. Its protein is CASSVTHSGPNTGELFF. The chain carries TRBV9 and TRBJ2-2; 7 bases are a match to TRBD2. After removal of 2 bases from V and 2 bases from J, the junction contained 9 bases not matched to a gene. Per germline, CDR1 SGDLS and CDR2 YYNGEE. CDR3 length: 17 residues.

There are a few counts of this clone. The gene calls are TRBV23-1 and TRBJ1-3; D might be TRBD1 (5 bases). TRBV23-1 is known as an ORF, though its function is uncertain. This CDR3 comprises 16 residues. V shed 3 bases and J shed 0 bases, with 12 bases lying between them. This CDR3 is CASSQGLLVSGNTIYF. CDR3 sequence (DNA): TGCGCCAGCAGTCAGGGGCTTTTGGTCTCTGGAAACACCATATATTTT.

J is TRBJ1-1 and V is TRBV5-6; D is ambiguous. The CDR3 has 11 amino acids. The ends were cut back, 2 bases at V and 4 bases at J, with 3 bases in the middle. Germline V CDR1 and CDR2: SGHDT, YYEEEE. The CDR3 DNA reads as TGTGCCAGCAGCTTCGGCACTGAAGCTTTCTTT. Translation: CASSFGTEAFF.

This clone was observed a single time. V gene TRBV6-5 combines with J gene TRBJ1-1; the D is unclear. V lost 4 bases and J lost 3, with 15 bases in between. Germline CDR1 reads MNHEY; CDR2 reads SVGAGI. CDR3 length: 15 residues. The CDR3 DNA follows: TGTGCCAGCAGTTCGTCCGGGATCTGGGACACTGAAGCTTTCTTT. It translates to CASSSSGIWDTEAFF.

This clone was observed a few times. V is TRBV18 and J is TRBJ2-4; D is possibly TRBD1 (7 bases). The ends were cut back, 3 bases at V and 0 bases at J, with 15 bases in the middle. Germline V lookup: CDR1 KGHSH, CDR2 LQKENI. CDR3 size: 17 residues. CDR3 DNA: TGTGCCAGCTCACCGAAGGCAGGGGGGATAGCCAAAAACATTCAGTACTTC. Amino acid sequence: CASSPKAGGIAKNIQYF. The full variable domain, its missing parts supplied by reference TRBV18 and TRBJ2-4, is NAGVMQNPRHLVRRRGQEARLRCSPMKGHSHVYWYRQLPEEGLKFMVYLQKENIIDESGMPKERFSAEFPKEGPSILRIQQVVRGDSAAYFCASSPKAGGIAKNIQYFGAGTRLSVL.